The present T cell receptor (beta chain) was sequenced within a study of memory CD4+ T cells and cytomegalovirus serostatus. Overall study context: This sample comes from healthy Belgian adults, under 10 CMV seropositive, approximately 25 seronegative.

The germline V gene encodes CDR1 ENHRY and CDR2 SYGVKD. The CDR3 sequence is 18 residues long. Trimming left V 5 bases short and J 1 base short, with 21 bases between. Produced via immunoSEQ multiplex PCR; TCRdb's table is partial and in-frame only. The repertoire holds about 61,000 clones, with around 82% as singletons. The sort gate was single viable CD3+CD4+CD8-CD45RO+ cells for memory CD4+ T cells. This sequence joins TRBV10-3 and TRBJ1-5; D perhaps matches TRBD1 (6 bases). The specimen sequenced was memory CD4+ T cells from blood. The clonotype was recovered from an adult in good health and CMV-seronegative. Some clones in this sample may be carry-over from other donors' samples. The DNA for the CDR3 is TGTGCCATCAGTCACGGGGGCCCCGGGCTGGGAAGCAATCAGCCCCAGCATTTT. This encodes CAISHGGPGLGSNQPQHF.